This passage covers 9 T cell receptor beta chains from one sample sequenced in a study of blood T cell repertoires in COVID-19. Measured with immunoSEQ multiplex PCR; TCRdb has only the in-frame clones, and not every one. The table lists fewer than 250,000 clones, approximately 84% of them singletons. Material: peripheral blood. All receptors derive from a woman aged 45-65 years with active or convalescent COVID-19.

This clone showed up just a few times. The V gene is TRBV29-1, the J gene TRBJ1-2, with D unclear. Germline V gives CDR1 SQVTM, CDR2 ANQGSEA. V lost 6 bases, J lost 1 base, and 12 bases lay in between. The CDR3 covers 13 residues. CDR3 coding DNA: TGCAGCGTCTGGGGAGGCTATAACTATGGCTACACCTTC. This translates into CSVWGGYNYGYTF.

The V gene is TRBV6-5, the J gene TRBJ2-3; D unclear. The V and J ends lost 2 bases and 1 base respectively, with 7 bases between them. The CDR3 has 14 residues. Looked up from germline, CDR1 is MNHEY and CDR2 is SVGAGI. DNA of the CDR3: TGTGCCAGCAGTTACGTCCAGGGCACAGATACGCAGTATTTT. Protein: CASSYVQGTDTQYF.

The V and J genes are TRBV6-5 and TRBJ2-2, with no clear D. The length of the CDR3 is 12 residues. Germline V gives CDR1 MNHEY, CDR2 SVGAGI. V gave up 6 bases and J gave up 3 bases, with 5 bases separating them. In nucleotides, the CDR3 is TGTGCCAGCAGCCCAGACACCGGGGAGCTGTTTTTT. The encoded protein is CASSPDTGELFF.

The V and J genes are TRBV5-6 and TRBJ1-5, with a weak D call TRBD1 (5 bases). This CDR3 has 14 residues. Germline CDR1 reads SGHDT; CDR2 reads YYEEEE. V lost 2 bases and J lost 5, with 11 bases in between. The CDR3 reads CASSFGASYQPQHF. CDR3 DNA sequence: TGTGCCAGCAGCTTTGGGGCTTCTTATCAGCCCCAGCATTTT.

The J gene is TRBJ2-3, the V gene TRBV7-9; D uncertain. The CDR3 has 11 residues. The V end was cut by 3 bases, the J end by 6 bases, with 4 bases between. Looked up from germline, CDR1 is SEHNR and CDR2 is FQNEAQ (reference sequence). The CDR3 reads CASSFSDTQYF. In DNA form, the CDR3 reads TGTGCCAGCAGCTTCTCCGATACGCAGTATTTT.

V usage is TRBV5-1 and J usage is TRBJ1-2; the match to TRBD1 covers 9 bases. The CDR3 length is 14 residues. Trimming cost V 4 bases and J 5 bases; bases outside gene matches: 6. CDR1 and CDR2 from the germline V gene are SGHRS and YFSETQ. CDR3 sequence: CASSQTGGGYGYTF. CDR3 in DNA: TGCGCCAGCAGCCAAACAGGGGGCGGTTATGGCTACACCTTC. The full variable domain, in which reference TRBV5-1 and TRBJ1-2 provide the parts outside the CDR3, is KAGVTQTPRYLIKTRGQQVTLSCSPISGHRSVSWYQQTPGQGLQFLFEYFSETQRNKGNFPGRFSGRQFSNSRSEMNVSTLELGDSALYLCASSQTGGGYGYTFGSGTRLTVV.

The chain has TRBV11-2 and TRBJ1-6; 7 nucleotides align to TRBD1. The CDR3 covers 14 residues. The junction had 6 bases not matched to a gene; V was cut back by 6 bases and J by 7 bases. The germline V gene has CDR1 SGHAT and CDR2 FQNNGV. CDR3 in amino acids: CASRTGTDNSPLHF. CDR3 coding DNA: TGTGCCAGCAGGACCGGGACAGACAATTCACCCCTCCACTTT.

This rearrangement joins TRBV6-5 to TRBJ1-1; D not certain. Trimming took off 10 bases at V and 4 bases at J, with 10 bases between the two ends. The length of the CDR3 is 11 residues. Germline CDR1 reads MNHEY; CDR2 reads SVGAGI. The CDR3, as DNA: TGTGCCATAAGGGAGGGCACTGAAGCTTTCTTT. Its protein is CAIREGTEAFF.

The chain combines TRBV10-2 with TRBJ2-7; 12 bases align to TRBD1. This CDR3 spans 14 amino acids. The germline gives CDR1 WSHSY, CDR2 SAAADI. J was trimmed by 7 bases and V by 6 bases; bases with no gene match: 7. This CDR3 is CASRPGQGAEEQYF. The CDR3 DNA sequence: TGCGCCAGCAGACCGGGACAGGGGGCTGAAGAGCAGTACTTC.